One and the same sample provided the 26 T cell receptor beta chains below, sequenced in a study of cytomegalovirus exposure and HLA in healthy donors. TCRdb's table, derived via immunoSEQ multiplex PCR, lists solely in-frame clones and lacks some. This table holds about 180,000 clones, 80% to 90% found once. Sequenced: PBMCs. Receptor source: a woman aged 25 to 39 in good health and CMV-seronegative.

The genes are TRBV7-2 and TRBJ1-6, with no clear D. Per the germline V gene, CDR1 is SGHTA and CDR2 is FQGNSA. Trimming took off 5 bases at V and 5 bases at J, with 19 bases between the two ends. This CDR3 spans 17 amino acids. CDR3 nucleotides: TGTGCCAGCAGCATTGGGCCTCAACTGCTAAATAATTCACCCCTCCACTTT. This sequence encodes CASSIGPQLLNNSPLHF.

Written as DNA, the CDR3 is TGCGCCAGCAGACCCCGGGACAGGCTCTATGGCTACACCTTC. Translating it yields CASRPRDRLYGYTF. The gene calls are TRBV5-1 and TRBJ1-2; 8 bases map to TRBD1. In germline, CDR1 is SGHRS, CDR2 YFSETQ. CDR3 length equals 14 residues. The trim removed 5 bases at V and 4 bases at J, leaving 7 bases unmatched.

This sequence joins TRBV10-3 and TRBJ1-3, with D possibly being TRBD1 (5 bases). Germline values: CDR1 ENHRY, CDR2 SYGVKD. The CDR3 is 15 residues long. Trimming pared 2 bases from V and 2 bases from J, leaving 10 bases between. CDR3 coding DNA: TGTGCCATCAGTGAGCTCGGCAGGGCTGGAAACACCATATATTTT. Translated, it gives CAISELGRAGNTIYF.

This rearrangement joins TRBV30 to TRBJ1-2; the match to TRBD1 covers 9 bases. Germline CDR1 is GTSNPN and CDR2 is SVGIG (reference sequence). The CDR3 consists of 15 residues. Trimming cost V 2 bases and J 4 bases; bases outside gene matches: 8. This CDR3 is CAWSLSGTGSYGYTF. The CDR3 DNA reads TGTGCCTGGAGTTTATCCGGGACAGGGAGCTATGGCTACACCTTC.

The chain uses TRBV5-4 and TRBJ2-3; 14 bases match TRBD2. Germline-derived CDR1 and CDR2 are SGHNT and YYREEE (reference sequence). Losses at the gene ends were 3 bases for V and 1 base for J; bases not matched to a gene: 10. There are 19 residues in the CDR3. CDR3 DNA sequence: TGTGCCAGCAGCTGGGGGACTAGCGGGGGCATAAGTGGCACAGATACGCAGTATTTT. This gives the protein CASSWGTSGGISGTDTQYF.

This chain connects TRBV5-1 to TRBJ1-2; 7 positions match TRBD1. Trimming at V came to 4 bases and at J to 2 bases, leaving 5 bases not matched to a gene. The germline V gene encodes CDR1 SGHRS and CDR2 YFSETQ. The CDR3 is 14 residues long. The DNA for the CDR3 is TGCGCCAGCAGCGCGGGACAGAGAAACTATGGCTACACCTTC. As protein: CASSAGQRNYGYTF. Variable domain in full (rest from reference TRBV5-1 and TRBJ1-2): KAGVTQTPRYLIKTRGQQVTLSCSPISGHRSVSWYQQTPGQGLQFLFEYFSETQRNKGNFPGRFSGRQFSNSRSEMNVSTLELGDSALYLCASSAGQRNYGYTFGSGTRLTVV.

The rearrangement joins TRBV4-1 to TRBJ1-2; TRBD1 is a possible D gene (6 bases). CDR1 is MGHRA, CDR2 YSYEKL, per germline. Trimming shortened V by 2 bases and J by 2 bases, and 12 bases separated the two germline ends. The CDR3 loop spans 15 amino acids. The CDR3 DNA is TGCGCCAGCAGCCAACTGGACAGATCCAACTATGGCTACACCTTC. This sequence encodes CASSQLDRSNYGYTF.

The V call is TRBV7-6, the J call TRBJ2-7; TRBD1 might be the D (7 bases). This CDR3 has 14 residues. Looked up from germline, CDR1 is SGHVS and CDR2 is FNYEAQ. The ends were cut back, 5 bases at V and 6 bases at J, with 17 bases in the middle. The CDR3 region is CASSHLTGRREQYF. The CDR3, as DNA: TGTGCCAGCAGCCATCTGACAGGGAGGCGCGAGCAGTACTTC.

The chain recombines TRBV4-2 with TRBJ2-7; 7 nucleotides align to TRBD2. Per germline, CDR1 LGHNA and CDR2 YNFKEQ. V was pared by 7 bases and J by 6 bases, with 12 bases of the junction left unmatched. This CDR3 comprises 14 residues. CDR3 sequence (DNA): TGTGCCAGCACCCAGGGCGGGGGATCGGGCGAGCAGTACTTC. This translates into CASTQGGGSGEQYF.

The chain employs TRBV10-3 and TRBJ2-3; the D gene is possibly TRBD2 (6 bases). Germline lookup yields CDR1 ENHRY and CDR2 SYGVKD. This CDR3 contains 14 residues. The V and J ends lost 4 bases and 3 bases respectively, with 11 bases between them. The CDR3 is CAISGGDRTDTQYF. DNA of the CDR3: TGTGCCATCAGTGGGGGGGACCGGACAGATACGCAGTATTTT.

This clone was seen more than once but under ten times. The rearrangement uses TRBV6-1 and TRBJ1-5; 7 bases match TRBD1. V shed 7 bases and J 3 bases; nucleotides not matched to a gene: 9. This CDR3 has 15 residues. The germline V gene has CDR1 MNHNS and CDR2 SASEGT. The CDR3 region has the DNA TGTGCCAGCACCGACGACAGGGAACTCAATCAGCCCCAGCATTTT. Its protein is CASTDDRELNQPQHF.

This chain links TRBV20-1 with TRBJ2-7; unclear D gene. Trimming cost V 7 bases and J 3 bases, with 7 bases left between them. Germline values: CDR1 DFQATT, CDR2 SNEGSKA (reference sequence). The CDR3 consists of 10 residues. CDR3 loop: CSVLIYEQYF. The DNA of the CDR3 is TGCAGTGTTCTTATCTACGAGCAGTACTTC.

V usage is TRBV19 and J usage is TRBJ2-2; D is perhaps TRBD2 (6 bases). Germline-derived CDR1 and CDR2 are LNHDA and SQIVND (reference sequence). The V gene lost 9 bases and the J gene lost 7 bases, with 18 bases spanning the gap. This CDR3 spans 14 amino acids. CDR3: CASSWGVADGELFF. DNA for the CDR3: TGTGCCAGCTCCTGGGGGGTCGCGGACGGGGAGCTGTTTTTT.

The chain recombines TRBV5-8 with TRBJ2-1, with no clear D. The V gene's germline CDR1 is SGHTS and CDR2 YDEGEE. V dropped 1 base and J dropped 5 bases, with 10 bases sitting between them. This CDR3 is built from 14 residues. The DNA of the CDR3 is TGTGCCAGCAGCTTGAATTCCAGAAACAATGAGCAGTTCTTC. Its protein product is CASSLNSRNNEQFF. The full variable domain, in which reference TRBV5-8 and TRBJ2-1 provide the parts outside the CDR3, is EAGVTQSPTHLIKTRGQQATLRCSPISGHTSVYWYQQALGLGLQFLLWYDEGEERNRGNFPPRFSGRQFPNYSSELNVNALELEDSALYLCASSLNSRNNEQFFGPGTRLTVL.

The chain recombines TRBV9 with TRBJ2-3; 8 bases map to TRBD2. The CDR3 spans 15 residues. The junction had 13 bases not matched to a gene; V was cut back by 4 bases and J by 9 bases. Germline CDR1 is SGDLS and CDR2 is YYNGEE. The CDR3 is CASSPSGTRYDTQYF. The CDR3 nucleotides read TGTGCCAGCAGCCCGTCCGGGACTAGGTATGACACGCAGTATTTT.

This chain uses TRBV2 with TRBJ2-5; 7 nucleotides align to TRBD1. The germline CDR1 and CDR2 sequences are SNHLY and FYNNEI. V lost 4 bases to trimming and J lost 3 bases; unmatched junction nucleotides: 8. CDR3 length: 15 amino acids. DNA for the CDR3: TGTGCCAGCAGTGGAGGGGGCGCAAACGAAGAGACCCAGTACTTC. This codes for CASSGGGANEETQYF.

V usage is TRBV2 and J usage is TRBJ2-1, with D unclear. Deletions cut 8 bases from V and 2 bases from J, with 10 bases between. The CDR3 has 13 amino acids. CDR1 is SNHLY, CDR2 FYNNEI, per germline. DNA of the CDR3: TGTGCCAGCGACATTGGGCCCTACAATGAGCAGTTCTTC. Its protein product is CASDIGPYNEQFF.

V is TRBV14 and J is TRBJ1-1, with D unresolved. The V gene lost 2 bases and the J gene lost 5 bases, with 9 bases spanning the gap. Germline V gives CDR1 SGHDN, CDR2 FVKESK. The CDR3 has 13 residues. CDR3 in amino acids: CASSQWGDTEAFF. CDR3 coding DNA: TGTGCCAGCAGCCAATGGGGAGATACTGAAGCTTTCTTT.

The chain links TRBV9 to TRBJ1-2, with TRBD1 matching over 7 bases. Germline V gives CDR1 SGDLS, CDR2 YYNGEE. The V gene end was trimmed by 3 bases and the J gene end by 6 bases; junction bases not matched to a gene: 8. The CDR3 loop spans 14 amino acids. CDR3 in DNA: TGTGCCAGCAGCGCACGGACAGGACTAAATGGCTACACCTTC. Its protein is CASSARTGLNGYTF. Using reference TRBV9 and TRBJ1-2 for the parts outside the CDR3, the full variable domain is DSGVTQTPKHLITATGQRVTLRCSPRSGDLSVYWYQQSLDQGLQFLIQYYNGEERAKGNILERFSAQQFPDLHSELNLSSLELGDSALYFCASSARTGLNGYTFGSGTRLTVV.

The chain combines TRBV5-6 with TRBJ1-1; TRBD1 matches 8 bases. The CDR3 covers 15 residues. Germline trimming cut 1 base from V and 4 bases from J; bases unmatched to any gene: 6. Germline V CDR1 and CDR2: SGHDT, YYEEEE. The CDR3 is CASSLTGGVGTEAFF. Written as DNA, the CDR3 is TGTGCCAGCAGCTTGACAGGGGGAGTGGGCACTGAAGCTTTCTTT.

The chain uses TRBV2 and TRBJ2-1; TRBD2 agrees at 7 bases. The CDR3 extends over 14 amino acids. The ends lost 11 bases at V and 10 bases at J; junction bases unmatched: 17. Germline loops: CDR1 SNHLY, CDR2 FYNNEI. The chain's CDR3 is CAGLITLAGGEQFF. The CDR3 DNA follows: TGTGCCGGGTTAATAACCTTAGCGGGTGGGGAGCAGTTCTTC.

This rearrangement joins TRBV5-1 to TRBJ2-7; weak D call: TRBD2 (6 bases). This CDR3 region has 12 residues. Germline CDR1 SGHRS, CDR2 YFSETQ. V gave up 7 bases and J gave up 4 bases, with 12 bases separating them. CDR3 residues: CASSEGMYEQYF. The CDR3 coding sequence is TGCGCCAGCTCGGAGGGTATGTACGAGCAGTACTTC.

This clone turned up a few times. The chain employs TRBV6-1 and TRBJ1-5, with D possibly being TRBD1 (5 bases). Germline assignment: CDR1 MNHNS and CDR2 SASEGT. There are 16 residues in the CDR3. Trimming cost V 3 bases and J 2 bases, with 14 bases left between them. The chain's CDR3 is CASSEDGGVGNQPQHF. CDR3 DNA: TGTGCCAGCAGTGAGGACGGGGGAGTCGGCAATCAGCCCCAGCATTTT.

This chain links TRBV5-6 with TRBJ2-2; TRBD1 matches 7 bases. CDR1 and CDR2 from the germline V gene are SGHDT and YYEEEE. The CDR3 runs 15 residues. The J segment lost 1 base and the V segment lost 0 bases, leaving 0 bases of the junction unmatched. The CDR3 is CASSLAGGNTGELFF. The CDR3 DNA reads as TGTGCCAGCAGCTTGGCAGGGGGGAACACCGGGGAGCTGTTTTTT.

The chain's CDR3 is CASSVGGGGANEQFF. The DNA for the CDR3 is TGTGCCAGCAGCGTAGGAGGAGGAGGGGCCAATGAGCAGTTCTTC. V gene TRBV9 combines with J gene TRBJ2-1, with a tentative D call TRBD2 (6 bases). The CDR3 is 15 residues long. Germline CDR1 reads SGDLS; CDR2 reads YYNGEE. Trimming took off 0 bases at V and 6 bases at J, with 13 bases between the two ends. Full variable domain (outside the CDR3, taken from reference TRBV9 and TRBJ2-1): DSGVTQTPKHLITATGQRVTLRCSPRSGDLSVYWYQQSLDQGLQFLIQYYNGEERAKGNILERFSAQQFPDLHSELNLSSLELGDSALYFCASSVGGGGANEQFFGPGTRLTVL.

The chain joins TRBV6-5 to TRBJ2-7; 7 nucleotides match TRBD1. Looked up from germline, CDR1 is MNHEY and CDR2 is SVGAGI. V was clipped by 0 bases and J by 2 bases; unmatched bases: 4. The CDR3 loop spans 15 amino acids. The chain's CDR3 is CASSYSRTGTYEQYF. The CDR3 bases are TGTGCCAGCAGTTACTCCCGGACAGGAACCTACGAGCAGTACTTC.